Following are 27 T cell receptor beta chains from one sample sequenced in a study of blood T cell repertoires in COVID-19. TCRdb's copy holds only in-frame clones and misses some; the assay was immunoSEQ multiplex PCR. The sample includes some 220,000 clones, 85% of them seen just once. Sequencing was carried out using peripheral blood. These receptor sequences come from a man aged 45-65 years with COVID-19, enrolled during active disease.

This clone occurred a few times. CDR3 amino acids: CASSPGTNQETQYF. In DNA, the CDR3 is TGTGCCAGCAGCCCGGGGACTAACCAAGAGACCCAGTACTTC. The chain has TRBV11-1 and TRBJ2-5; TRBD2 matches at 7 bases. The CDR3 extends over 14 amino acids. V lost 5 bases, J lost 0 bases, and 3 bases stayed unmatched. Germline V CDR1 and CDR2: SGHAT, FQDESV (reference sequence).

The rearrangement uses TRBV19 and TRBJ2-7, with TRBD2 as a possible D gene (7 bases). The CDR3 covers 14 residues. The germline gives CDR1 LNHDA, CDR2 SQIVND (reference sequence). The V gene lost 7 bases and the J gene lost 5 bases, with 18 bases spanning the gap. The CDR3 nucleotides read TGTGCCAGTACCTCGGGCCAGGGGAGGGACGAGCAGTACTTC. Translated, it gives CASTSGQGRDEQYF.

This clone has only one observation. The rearrangement uses TRBV6-4 and TRBJ1-6; D not certain. The germline CDR1 and CDR2 sequences are MRHNA and SNTAGT. Trimming removed 4 bases at V and 7 bases at J, with 8 bases between. This CDR3 comprises 13 residues. The CDR3 nucleotides read TGTGCCAGCAGTGCTACGGGAAATTCACCCCTCCACTTT. Translating it yields CASSATGNSPLHF.

The rearrangement joins TRBV7-3 to TRBJ2-2; D might be TRBD1 (7 bases). CDR1 is SGHTA and CDR2 is FQGTGA in the germline V gene. V was shortened by 9 bases and J by 5 bases, with 16 bases between the two germline ends. The CDR3 length is 14 residues. The CDR3 sequence is CASTGAGGTGELFF. The CDR3 coding sequence is TGTGCCAGTACAGGGGCAGGGGGGACCGGGGAGCTGTTTTTT.

This clone was observed a handful of times. V gene TRBV5-8 combines with J gene TRBJ1-1; a weak D match, TRBD1 (5 bases). Looked up from germline, CDR1 is SGHTS and CDR2 is YDEGEE. Deletions cut 2 bases from V and 4 bases from J, with 12 bases between. The CDR3 consists of 14 residues. DNA of the CDR3: TGTGCCAGCAGCTTCCAGGGCCGCGGCACTGAAGCTTTCTTT. Translating gives CASSFQGRGTEAFF.

The V call is TRBV2, the J call TRBJ2-7; 7 bases line up with TRBD1. V gave up 3 bases and J gave up 2 bases; unmatched junction bases: 4. Germline assignment: CDR1 SNHLY and CDR2 FYNNEI. The CDR3 sequence is 14 residues long. The CDR3 spells CASSDKGTAYEQYF. The CDR3 DNA is TGTGCCAGCAGTGACAAGGGGACAGCCTACGAGCAGTACTTC. The full variable domain, with the rest looked up from reference TRBV2 and TRBJ2-7, is EPEVTQTPSHQVTQMGQEVILRCVPISNHLYFYWYRQILGQKVEFLVSFYNNEISEKSEIFDDQFSVERPDGSNFTLKIRSTKLEDSAMYFCASSDKGTAYEQYFGPGTRLTVT.

CDR3 amino acids: CASSQDRSLLAEAFF. CDR3 in DNA: TGCGCCAGCAGCCAAGATCGATCATTACTAGCTGAAGCTTTCTTT. The V and J genes are TRBV4-1 and TRBJ1-1; D is undetermined. Germline V gene sequence: CDR1 MGHRA, CDR2 YSYEKL. Trimming took off 0 bases at V and 6 bases at J, with 14 bases between the two ends. This CDR3 contains 15 residues.

This clone showed up just once. The rearrangement joins TRBV11-2 to TRBJ1-2; weak D call: TRBD1 (6 bases). Trimming stripped 4 bases from V and 8 bases from J, with 14 bases between. This CDR3 contains 13 residues. Germline loops: CDR1 SGHAT, CDR2 FQNNGV. As DNA, the CDR3 is TGTGCCAGCAGCTCCCCTTCACAGGGAGGCTACACCTTC. Residues: CASSSPSQGGYTF.

The chain combines TRBV13 with TRBJ2-2, with 7 bases lining up with TRBD1. With 5 bases clipped from V and 3 bases from J, the junction kept 0 bases outside the gene matches. Germline V lookup: CDR1 PRHDT, CDR2 FYEKMQ (reference sequence). This CDR3 has 13 residues. Written as DNA, the CDR3 is TGTGCCAGCAGCGACAGGGACACCGGGGAGCTGTTTTTT. This codes for CASSDRDTGELFF.

The V call is TRBV7-9, the J call TRBJ1-4; possibly TRBD1 for D (6 bases). V was trimmed by 4 bases and J by 11 bases, leaving 17 bases between them. The length of the CDR3 is 14 residues. Looked up from germline, CDR1 is SEHNR and CDR2 is FQNEAQ (reference sequence). CDR3 sequence: CASSSLGSQGKLFF. The CDR3 DNA reads as TGTGCCAGCAGCTCCCTGGGGAGCCAGGGGAAACTGTTTTTT. The variable domain in full, completed from reference TRBV7-9 and TRBJ1-4, reads DTGVSQNPRHKITKRGQNVTFRCDPISEHNRLYWYRQTLGQGPEFLTYFQNEAQLEKSRLLSDRFSAERPKGSFSTLEIQRTEQGDSAMYLCASSSLGSQGKLFFGSGTQLSVL.

As for this clone: Additional DNA sequences in this sample encode the identical CDR3. This sequence joins TRBV27 and TRBJ1-6; possible D gene TRBD1, 6 bases. The CDR3 is 14 residues long. Germline values: CDR1 MNHEY, CDR2 SMNVEV (reference sequence). V shed 2 bases and J shed 7 bases, with 9 bases lying between them. CDR3 protein: CASSLRQGNSPLHF. CDR3 nucleotide sequence: TGTGCCAGCAGTTTACGGCAGGGGAATTCACCCCTCCACTTT.

The chain recombines TRBV9 with TRBJ1-1, with a possible D match to TRBD1 (5 bases). This CDR3 is 14 amino acids long. Trimming cost V 5 bases and J 7 bases, with 18 bases left between them. CDR1 and CDR2 (germline): SGDLS, YYNGEE. CDR3 region: CASSQGAGKGEAFF. Written as DNA, the CDR3 is TGTGCCAGCAGTCAAGGGGCAGGGAAGGGTGAAGCTTTCTTT.

The V and J genes are TRBV5-1 and TRBJ1-2, with D unclear. The CDR3 has 15 amino acids. CDR1 and CDR2 (germline): SGHRS, YFSETQ. Trimming took off 0 bases at V and 4 bases at J, with 13 bases between the two ends. This CDR3 reads CASSLAGPRGYGYTF. CDR3 DNA: TGCGCCAGCAGCTTGGCTGGGCCGCGGGGCTATGGCTACACCTTC.

V gene TRBV3-1 (or the pseudogene TRBV3-2) combines with J gene TRBJ1-1, with 8 bases aligning to TRBD1. The CDR3 is made up of 19 amino acids. Germline values: CDR1 LGHDT, CDR2 YNNKEL (reference sequence). V lost 1 base to trimming and J lost 2 bases; unmatched junction nucleotides: 15. CDR3 protein: CASSQVLLRTGHPNTEAFF. In nucleotides, the CDR3 is TGTGCCAGCAGCCAAGTCCTGTTAAGGACAGGGCACCCCAACACTGAAGCTTTCTTT.

This clone was observed a few times. CDR3 DNA sequence: TGCGCCAGCAGTACAGGTTACACAGATACGCAGTATTTT. Translation: CASSTGYTDTQYF. The rearrangement uses TRBV4-1 and TRBJ2-3, with D possibly being TRBD1 (5 bases). The CDR3 has 13 residues. V was shortened by 6 bases and J by 2 bases, with 9 bases between the two germline ends. From germline, CDR1 is MGHRA and CDR2 YSYEKL.

The V and J genes are TRBV5-1 and TRBJ1-5; D gene uncertain. The CDR3 consists of 13 residues. From germline, CDR1 is SGHRS and CDR2 YFSETQ. V gave up 0 bases and J gave up 7 bases, with 8 bases separating them. The CDR3 sequence: CASSLGAEQPQHF. CDR3 in DNA: TGCGCCAGCAGCTTGGGGGCCGAACAGCCCCAGCATTTT.

This clone was found a few times. This chain joins TRBV6-1 and TRBJ1-6; D not certain. The CDR3 covers 19 residues. V gave up 3 bases and J gave up 5 bases, with 23 bases separating them. CDR1 and CDR2 from the germline V gene are MNHNS and SASEGT. Here the CDR3 DNA reads TGTGCCAGCAGTGAGCATTACCCTAACAGTCACTTCAATAATTCACCCCTCCACTTT. It is translated as CASSEHYPNSHFNNSPLHF.

This chain uses TRBV11-2 with TRBJ2-3; TRBD1 might be the D (5 bases). The CDR3 extends over 15 amino acids. CDR1 and CDR2 from the germline V gene are SGHAT and FQNNGV. V was pared by 3 bases and J by 8 bases, with 18 bases between. The CDR3 bases are TGTGCCAGCAGCTTCTCAGGGCCGCCGGATGCTACGCAGTATTTT. Translation: CASSFSGPPDATQYF.

The chain recombines TRBV6-6 with TRBJ1-5; D is unclear. The CDR3 has 14 residues. Germline V gives CDR1 MNHNY, CDR2 SVGAGI (reference sequence). Trimming shortened V by 5 bases and J by 4 bases, and 12 bases separated the two germline ends. The CDR3 DNA sequence: TGTGCCAGCAGTCTTGAGGGTAGGAATCAGCCCCAGCATTTT. This sequence encodes CASSLEGRNQPQHF.

The chain links TRBV4-2 to TRBJ2-3; TRBD2 agrees at 10 bases. The V gene's germline CDR1 is LGHNA and CDR2 YNFKEQ. The CDR3 consists of 16 residues. V lost 2 bases, J lost 4 bases, and 6 bases stayed unmatched. The CDR3 bases are TGTGCCAGCAGCCAAAGCGGGGGGGCTTGGGCAGATACGCAGTATTTT. Encoded protein: CASSQSGGAWADTQYF.

J is TRBJ1-3 and V is TRBV29-1; 9 bases fit TRBD1. The CDR3 sequence is 14 residues long. CDR1 is SQVTM and CDR2 is ANQGSEA in the germline V gene. The V segment lost 7 bases and the J segment 4 bases; nucleotides outside the gene matches: 8. The CDR3 reads CSGGTGFWGNTIYF. The CDR3 DNA sequence: TGCAGCGGGGGGACAGGGTTTTGGGGAAACACCATATATTTT.

The rearrangement uses TRBV4-3 and TRBJ1-4; maybe TRBD1 (6 bases). This CDR3 is built from 16 residues. Germline loops: CDR1 LGHNA, CDR2 YSLEER. V lost 0 bases and J 5 bases, leaving 13 bases between the germline ends. The CDR3 here is CASSQDGGARNEKLFF. CDR3 sequence (DNA): TGCGCCAGCAGCCAAGATGGGGGGGCTCGCAATGAAAAACTGTTTTTT.

V is TRBV3-1 (or the pseudogene TRBV3-2) and J is TRBJ1-5; D possibly corresponds to TRBD1 (5 bases). Germline V gene sequence: CDR1 LGHDT, CDR2 YNNKEL (reference sequence). The CDR3 length is 14 residues. Trimming left V 1 base short and J 6 bases short, with 10 bases between. The CDR3 bases are TGTGCCAGCAGCCAAGTTTGGGGCGGTCAGCCCCAGCATTTT. Translating gives CASSQVWGGQPQHF.

The genes are TRBV7-3 and TRBJ1-4; no definite D call. Trimming pared 5 bases from V and 6 bases from J, leaving 13 bases between. Germline V gene data show CDR1 as SGHTA and CDR2 as FQGTGA. This CDR3 is 14 amino acids long. CDR3 loop: CASSAQAGDEKLFF. The DNA for the CDR3 is TGTGCCAGCAGCGCCCAGGCGGGTGATGAAAAACTGTTTTTT.

The chain links TRBV7-6 to TRBJ1-2; 10 bases align to TRBD1. Germline V CDR1 and CDR2: SGHVS, FNYEAQ. This CDR3 is built from 14 residues. With 4 bases clipped from V and 6 bases from J, the junction kept 5 bases outside the gene matches. The CDR3 nucleotides read TGTGCCAGCAGCTCAGAGACAGGGGGCGATGGCTACACCTTC. As protein: CASSSETGGDGYTF.

V gene TRBV7-6 combines with J gene TRBJ2-1; 7 bases are shared with TRBD2. In germline, CDR1 is SGHVS, CDR2 FNYEAQ. CDR3 length: 15 residues. V was clipped by 1 base and J by 4 bases; unmatched bases: 4. The CDR3 protein is CASSLVASGYNEQFF. CDR3 sequence (DNA): TGTGCCAGCAGCTTAGTGGCTAGCGGTTACAATGAGCAGTTCTTC.

In this sample, this clone turned up once. This chain joins TRBV7-8 and TRBJ2-1; D is possibly TRBD2 (5 bases). V shed 1 base and J shed 0 bases, with 16 bases lying between them. This CDR3 spans 18 amino acids. Germline CDR1 SGHVS, CDR2 FQNEAQ. The CDR3 DNA reads as TGTGCCAGCAGCTTAGTGAAGGGCCTGGGGAGCTCCTACAATGAGCAGTTCTTC. Translation: CASSLVKGLGSSYNEQFF.